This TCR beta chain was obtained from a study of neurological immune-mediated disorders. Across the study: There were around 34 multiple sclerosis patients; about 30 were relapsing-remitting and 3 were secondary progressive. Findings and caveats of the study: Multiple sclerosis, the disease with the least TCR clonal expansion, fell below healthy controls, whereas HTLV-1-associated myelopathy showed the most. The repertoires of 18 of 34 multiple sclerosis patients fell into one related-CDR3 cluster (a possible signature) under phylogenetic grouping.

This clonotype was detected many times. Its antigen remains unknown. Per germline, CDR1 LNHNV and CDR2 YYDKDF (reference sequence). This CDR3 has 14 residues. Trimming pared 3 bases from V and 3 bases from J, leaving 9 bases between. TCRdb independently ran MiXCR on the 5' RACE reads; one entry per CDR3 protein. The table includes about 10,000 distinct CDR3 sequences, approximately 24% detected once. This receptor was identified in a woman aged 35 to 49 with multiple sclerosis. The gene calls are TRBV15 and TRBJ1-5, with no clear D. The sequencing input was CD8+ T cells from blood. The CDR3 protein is CATSSPQFNQPQHF. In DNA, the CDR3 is TGTGCCACCAGCAGTCCTCAATTCAATCAGCCCCAGCATTTT. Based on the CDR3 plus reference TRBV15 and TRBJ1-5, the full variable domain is DAMVIQNPRYQVTQFGKPVTLSCSQTLNHNVMYWYQQKSSQAPKLLFHYYDKDFNNEADTPDNFQSRRPNTSFCFLDIRSPGLGDTAMYLCATSSPQFNQPQHFGDGTRLSIL.